The rows below give T cell receptor beta chains drawn from one sample of a study of beta chain features in type 1 diabetes. Libraries were prepared by immunoSEQ multiplex PCR; TCRdb keeps only in-frame clonotypes and omits some of them. The top ten clones hold around 0.02% of a sample with 860,000 or so clones, roughly 15% of them seen once. Sequences were obtained from naive CD4+ T cells from blood. All receptors come from a woman younger than 35 in good health. CDR3s include the opening cysteine and the closing phenylalanine or tryptophan. The order of the fields is clone size, CDR3 length, V gene, J gene, D gene, CDR3 DNA, CDR3 protein. D genes are given only for firm matches. Part of the rows lack a size; the others show once, few, many or a class for expanded clones.

size: -; length: 15; V: TRBV9; J: TRBJ2-1; D: TRBD2; DNA: TGTGCCAGCAGCGTAGCTACTAGCGGGGACAATGAGCAGTTCTTC; CDR3: CASSVATSGDNEQFF
size: -; length: 15; V: TRBV6-1; J: TRBJ2-1; D: TRBD1; DNA: TGTGCCAGCAGGGCTGAGACAGGGTATCTGGCTGAGCAGTTCTTC; CDR3: CASRAETGYLAEQFF
size: -; length: 14; V: TRBV6-5; J: TRBJ1-4; D: TRBD1; DNA: TGTGCCAGCAGTTCCGCAGGGGGAAGGGAAAAACTGTTTTTT; CDR3: CASSSAGGREKLFF
size: -; length: 14; V: TRBV5-1; J: TRBJ1-4; D: TRBD1; DNA: TGCGCCAGCAGTCTTGGACAGGGTAATGAAAAACTGTTTTTT; CDR3: CASSLGQGNEKLFF
size: few; length: 12; V: TRBV13; J: TRBJ2-1; D: -; DNA: TGTGCCAGCAGCACTCTCCGCAATGAGCAGTTCTTC; CDR3: CASSTLRNEQFF
size: few; length: 17; V: TRBV5-1; J: TRBJ1-2; D: -; DNA: TGCGCCAGCAGCCCGGGGTCTCCTACGACGGCTAACTATGGCTACACCTTC; CDR3: CASSPGSPTTANYGYTF
size: few; length: 14; V: TRBV6-5; J: TRBJ1-1; D: -; DNA: TGTGCCAGCAGTATCGCCACAATGAACACTGAAGCTTTCTTT; CDR3: CASSIATMNTEAFF
size: few; length: 13; V: TRBV7-2; J: TRBJ2-1; D: -; DNA: TGTGCCAGCAGCTTTGCGGGGGCAAATGAGCAGTTCTTC; CDR3: CASSFAGANEQFF
size: few; length: 12; V: TRBV7-9; J: TRBJ2-5; D: -; DNA: TGTGCCAGCAGCCTATATCTGGAGACCCAGTACTTC; CDR3: CASSLYLETQYF
size: few; length: 16; V: TRBV7-3; J: TRBJ2-1; D: TRBD2; DNA: TGTGCCAGCAGCTTACCGGGACTAGCGGGAAACAATGAGCAGTTCTTC; CDR3: CASSLPGLAGNNEQFF
size: few; length: 16; V: TRBV28; J: TRBJ2-1; D: TRBD1; DNA: TGTGCCAGCAGGCGAACCGGGACAGGGGGCCTACATGAGCAGTTCTTC; CDR3: CASRRTGTGGLHEQFF
size: -; length: 15; V: TRBV4-3; J: TRBJ2-7; D: TRBD2; DNA: TGCGCCAGCAGCAAGCTACTAGCGGGAGGAGAAGAGCAGTACTTC; CDR3: CASSKLLAGGEEQYF
size: -; length: 15; V: TRBV4-1; J: TRBJ1-1; D: -; DNA: TGCGCCAGCAGCCAAGATGGTCCAGGGGCCCATGAAGCTTTCTTT; CDR3: CASSQDGPGAHEAFF
size: -; length: 15; V: TRBV9; J: TRBJ1-1; D: TRBD1; DNA: TGTGCCAGCAGCGTAGGAGGGACAGGGTCGGCTGAAGCTTTCTTT; CDR3: CASSVGGTGSAEAFF
size: few; length: 12; V: TRBV7-9; J: TRBJ1-2; D: -; DNA: TGTGCCAGCAGCTTAGGCAACTATGGCTACACCTTC; CDR3: CASSLGNYGYTF
size: few; length: 11; V: TRBV20-1; J: TRBJ2-1; D: -; DNA: TGCAGTGCTAGTCGAGTCGGGGAGCAGTTCTTC; CDR3: CSASRVGEQFF
size: few; length: 11; V: TRBV28; J: TRBJ2-3; D: -; DNA: TGTGCCAGCAGTTTAAGTGACAGGCGGTATTTT; CDR3: CASSLSDRRYF
size: -; length: 14; V: TRBV5-1; J: TRBJ2-4; D: -; DNA: TGCGCCAGCAGCTTGGTGGCCAGAGCAAACATTCAGTACTTC; CDR3: CASSLVARANIQYF
size: -; length: 16; V: TRBV4-2; J: TRBJ2-1; D: TRBD2; DNA: TGTGCCAGCAGCCAAGCGGTTAGCGGGATGGTCGGTGAGCAGTTCTTC; CDR3: CASSQAVSGMVGEQFF
size: -; length: 15; V: TRBV19; J: TRBJ2-3; D: -; DNA: TGTGCCAGTAGCCGCAGGGATTTAGCTGAAGATACGCAGTATTTT; CDR3: CASSRRDLAEDTQYF
size: few; length: 16; V: TRBV5-1; J: TRBJ2-1; D: TRBD2; DNA: TGCGCCAGCAGCTTGGTTCTAGCGGGCGGGTACAATGAGCAGTTCTTC; CDR3: CASSLVLAGGYNEQFF
size: -; length: 13; V: TRBV28; J: TRBJ2-7; D: -; DNA: TGTGCCAGCAGTTCGGTCAACTCCTACGAGCAGTACTTC; CDR3: CASSSVNSYEQYF
size: few; length: 15; V: TRBV7-9; J: TRBJ2-3; D: -; DNA: TGTGCCAGCAGCTTAGATCTGAGTAGCACAGATACGCAGTATTTT; CDR3: CASSLDLSSTDTQYF
size: -; length: 14; V: TRBV10-2; J: TRBJ2-1; D: -; DNA: TGCGCCAGCAGTACCGGGAGCTTATACAATGAGCAGTTCTTC; CDR3: CASSTGSLYNEQFF
size: -; length: 14; V: TRBV7-3; J: TRBJ2-1; D: -; DNA: TGTGCCAGCAGCCGGACCGGGACCTTCAATGAGCAGTTCTTC; CDR3: CASSRTGTFNEQFF
size: few; length: 14; V: TRBV7-9; J: TRBJ2-5; D: -; DNA: TGTGCCAGCAGCTCTGTAGCAGGTCTAGAGACCCAGTACTTC; CDR3: CASSSVAGLETQYF
size: few; length: 16; V: TRBV19; J: TRBJ2-1; D: -; DNA: TGTGCCAGTAGTATAGGGAGGAGACCCGCGGCCAATGAGCAGTTCTTC; CDR3: CASSIGRRPAANEQFF
size: -; length: 16; V: TRBV7-2; J: TRBJ2-1; D: TRBD2; DNA: TGTGCCAGCAGCCCGCTCCGGCTAGCGGGCCTAAATGAGCAGTTCTTC; CDR3: CASSPLRLAGLNEQFF
size: few; length: 17; V: TRBV23-1; J: TRBJ2-7; D: TRBD1; DNA: TGCGCCAGCAGTCAACCGGCCCGAGACAGGGGGCTATACGAGCAGTACTTC; CDR3: CASSQPARDRGLYEQYF